This T cell receptor beta chain was identified in a study of OX40 agonist ivuxolimab in advanced cancers. Study-wide context: Intravenous ivuxolimab at 0.01 to 10 mg/kg was given to patients every 2 weeks. Hepatocellular carcinoma, melanoma, renal cell or head and neck cancer was diagnosed in the dose-escalation patients.

The ends were cut back, 1 base at V and 0 bases at J, with 22 bases in the middle. Germline CDR1 is SGHVS and CDR2 is FNYEAQ. The CDR3 is 20 residues long. Method: immunoSEQ multiplex PCR; TCRdb's copy keeps in-frame clones and lacks some. This table has about 61,000 clones, 82% appearing once. Peripheral blood came from all dose cohorts at three timepoints. The sample here was CD4+ or CD8+ T cells sorted from blood, taken in a trial of the OX40 agonist ivuxolimab. The chain recombines TRBV7-6 with TRBJ2-4; D tentatively reads TRBD1 or TRBD2 (6 bases each). The TCR comes from an adult with an advanced solid tumor such as melanoma, head and neck, liver or kidney cancer. CDR3 bases: TGTGCCAGCAGCTTAGAGGCGGTCGGGGGCGGTGGTCTAGCCAAAAACATTCAGTACTTC. This sequence encodes CASSLEAVGGGGLAKNIQYF.